The clone carrying this TCR beta chain was recorded once. Antigen unknown. Per germline, CDR1 SGHTS and CDR2 YDEGEE. CDR3 length: 15 amino acids. The junction had 7 bases not matched to a gene; V was cut back by 0 bases and J by 10 bases. This table comes from immunoSEQ multiplex PCR, and its TCRdb copy is limited to in-frame clones, with some not included. The repertoire holds roughly 120,000 clones, with about 85% as singletons. This entry comes from a study of T cell responses to AZD1222 COVID-19 vaccine. The overall study: The study pooled second doses at about 4 or about 12 weeks. General study findings and limits: Donors in the cohort were predominantly white British and more often female, and clonal diversity was possibly underestimated. Unmutated variant regions are reportedly targeted by nearly half of spike-specific TCRs.

The receptor was derived from an adult in good health. This sequence joins TRBV5-8 and TRBJ1-4; 9 nucleotides agree with TRBD1. This material consisted of peripheral blood, taken on day 0 of AZD1222 vaccination. CDR3 nucleotides: TGTGCCAGCAGCTTGGTTACAGGGGGCTGGAGAAAACTGTTTTTT. This gives the protein CASSLVTGGWRKLFF.